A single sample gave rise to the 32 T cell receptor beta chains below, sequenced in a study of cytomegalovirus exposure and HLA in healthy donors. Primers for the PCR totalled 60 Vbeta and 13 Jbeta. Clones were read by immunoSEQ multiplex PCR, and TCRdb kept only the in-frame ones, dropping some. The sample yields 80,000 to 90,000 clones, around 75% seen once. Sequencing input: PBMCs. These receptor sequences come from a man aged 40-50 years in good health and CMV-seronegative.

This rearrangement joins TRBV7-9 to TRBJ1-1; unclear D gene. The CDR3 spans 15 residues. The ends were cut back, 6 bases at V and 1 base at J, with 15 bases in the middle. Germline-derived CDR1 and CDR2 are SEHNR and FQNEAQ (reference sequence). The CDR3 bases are TGTGCCAGCAGGCTACCCGGAGGTGGGAACACTGAAGCTTTCTTT. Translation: CASRLPGGGNTEAFF.

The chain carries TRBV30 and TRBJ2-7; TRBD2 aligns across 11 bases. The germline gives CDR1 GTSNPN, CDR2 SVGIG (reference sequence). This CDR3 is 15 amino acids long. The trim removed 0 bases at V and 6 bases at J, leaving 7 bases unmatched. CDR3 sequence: CAWSVELAGDFEQYF. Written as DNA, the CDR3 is TGTGCCTGGAGTGTAGAACTAGCGGGAGATTTCGAGCAGTACTTC.

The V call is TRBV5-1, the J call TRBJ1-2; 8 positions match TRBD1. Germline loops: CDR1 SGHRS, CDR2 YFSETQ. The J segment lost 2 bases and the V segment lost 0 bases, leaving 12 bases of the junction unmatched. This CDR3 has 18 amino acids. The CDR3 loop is CASSLVPPGQGANYGYTF. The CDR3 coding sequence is TGCGCCAGCAGCTTGGTCCCTCCCGGTCAGGGGGCGAACTATGGCTACACCTTC.

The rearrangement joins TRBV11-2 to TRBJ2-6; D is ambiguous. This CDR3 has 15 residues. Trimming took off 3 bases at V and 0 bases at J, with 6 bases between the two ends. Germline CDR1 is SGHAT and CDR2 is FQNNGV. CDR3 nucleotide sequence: TGTGCCAGCAGCTTGGGCAGCTCTGGGGCCAACGTCCTGACTTTC. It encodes CASSLGSSGANVLTF.

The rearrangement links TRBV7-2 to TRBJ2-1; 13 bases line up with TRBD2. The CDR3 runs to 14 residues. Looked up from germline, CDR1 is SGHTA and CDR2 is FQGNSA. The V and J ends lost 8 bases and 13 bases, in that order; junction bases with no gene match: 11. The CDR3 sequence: CASQGLAGATLQFF. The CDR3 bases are TGTGCCAGCCAAGGACTAGCGGGAGCCACGCTCCAGTTCTTC.

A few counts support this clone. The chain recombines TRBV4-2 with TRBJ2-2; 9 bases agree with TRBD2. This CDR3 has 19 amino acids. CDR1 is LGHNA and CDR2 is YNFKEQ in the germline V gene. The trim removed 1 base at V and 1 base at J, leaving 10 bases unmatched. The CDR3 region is CASSQGMASGALNTGELFF. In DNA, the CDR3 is TGTGCCAGCAGCCAAGGTATGGCTAGCGGGGCTTTGAACACCGGGGAGCTGTTTTTT.

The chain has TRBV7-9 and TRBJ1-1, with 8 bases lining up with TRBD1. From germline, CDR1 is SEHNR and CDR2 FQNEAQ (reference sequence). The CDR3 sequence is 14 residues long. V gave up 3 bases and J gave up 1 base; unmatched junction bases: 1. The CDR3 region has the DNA TGTGCCAGCAGCTTTGGACAGGGGAACACTGAAGCTTTCTTT. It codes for CASSFGQGNTEAFF.

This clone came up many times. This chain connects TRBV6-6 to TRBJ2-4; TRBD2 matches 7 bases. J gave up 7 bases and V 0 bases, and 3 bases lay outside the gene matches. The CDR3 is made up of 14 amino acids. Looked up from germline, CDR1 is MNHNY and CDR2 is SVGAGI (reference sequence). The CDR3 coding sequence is TGTGCCAGCAGTTACTCGCAGGGAGGGAACATTCAGTACTTC. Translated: CASSYSQGGNIQYF.

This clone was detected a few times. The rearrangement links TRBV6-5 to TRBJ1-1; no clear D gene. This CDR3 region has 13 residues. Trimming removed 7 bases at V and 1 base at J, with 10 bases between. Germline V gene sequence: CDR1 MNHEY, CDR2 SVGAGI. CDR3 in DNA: TGTGCCAGCATGAGGGCACGGAACACTGAAGCTTTCTTT. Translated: CASMRARNTEAFF.

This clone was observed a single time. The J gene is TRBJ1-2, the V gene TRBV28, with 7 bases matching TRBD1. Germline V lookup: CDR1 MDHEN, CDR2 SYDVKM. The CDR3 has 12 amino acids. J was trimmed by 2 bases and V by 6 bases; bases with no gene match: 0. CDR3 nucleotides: TGTGCCAGCAGCAGGGGGAACTATGGCTACACCTTC. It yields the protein CASSRGNYGYTF.

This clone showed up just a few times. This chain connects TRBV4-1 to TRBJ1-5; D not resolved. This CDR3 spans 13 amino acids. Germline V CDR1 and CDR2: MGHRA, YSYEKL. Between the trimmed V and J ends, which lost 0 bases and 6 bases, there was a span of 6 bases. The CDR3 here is CASSQDTSQPQHF. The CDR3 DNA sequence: TGCGCCAGCAGCCAAGATACTAGTCAGCCCCAGCATTTT.

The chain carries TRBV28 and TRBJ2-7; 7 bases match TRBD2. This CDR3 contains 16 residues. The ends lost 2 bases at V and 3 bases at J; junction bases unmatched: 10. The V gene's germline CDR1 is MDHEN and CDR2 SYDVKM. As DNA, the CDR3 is TGTGCCAGCAGTTTAATTTCGGGAGGTTTTCTCTACGAGCAGTACTTC. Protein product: CASSLISGGFLYEQYF.

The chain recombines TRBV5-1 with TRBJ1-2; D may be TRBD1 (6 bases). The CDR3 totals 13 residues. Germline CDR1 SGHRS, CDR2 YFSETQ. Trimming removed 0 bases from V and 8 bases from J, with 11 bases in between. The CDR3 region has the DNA TGCGCCAGCAGCTTGGAGCGAGGGGGAGGCTACACCTTC. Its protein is CASSLERGGGYTF.

The CDR3 coding sequence is TGTGCCAGCAGTTATTCCCGGACAGGGGGGGATCAGCCCCAGCATTTT. Encoded protein: CASSYSRTGGDQPQHF. This rearrangement joins TRBV6-5 to TRBJ1-5, with 10 bases matching TRBD1. Trimming took 3 bases from V and 5 from J; bases not matched to a gene: 7. Germline V lookup: CDR1 MNHEY, CDR2 SVGAGI. CDR3 size: 16 residues.

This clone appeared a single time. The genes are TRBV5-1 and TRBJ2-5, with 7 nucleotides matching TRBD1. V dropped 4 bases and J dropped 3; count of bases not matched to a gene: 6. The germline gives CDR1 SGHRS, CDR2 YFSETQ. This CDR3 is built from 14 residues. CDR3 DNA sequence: TGCGCCAGCAGCGAGCAGGGGGTAAAAGAGACCCAGTACTTC. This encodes CASSEQGVKETQYF.

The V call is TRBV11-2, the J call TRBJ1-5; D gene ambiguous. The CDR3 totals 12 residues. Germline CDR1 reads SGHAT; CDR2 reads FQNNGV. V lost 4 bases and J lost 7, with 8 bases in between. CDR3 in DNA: TGTGCCAGCAGCTCCGTCGGGCAGCCCCAGCATTTT. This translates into CASSSVGQPQHF. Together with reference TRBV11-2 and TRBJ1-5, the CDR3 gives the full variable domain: EAGVAQSPRYKIIEKRQSVAFWCNPISGHATLYWYQQILGQGPKLLIQFQNNGVVDDSQLPKDRFSAERLKGVDSTLKIQPAKLEDSAVYLCASSSVGQPQHFGDGTRLSIL.

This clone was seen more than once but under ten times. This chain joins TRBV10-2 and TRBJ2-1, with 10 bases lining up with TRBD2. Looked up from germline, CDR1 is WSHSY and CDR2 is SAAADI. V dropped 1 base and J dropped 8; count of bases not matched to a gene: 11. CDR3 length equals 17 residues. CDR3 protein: CASSEFVRSSGRHEQFF. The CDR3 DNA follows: TGCGCCAGCAGTGAGTTTGTAAGGTCTAGCGGGAGACATGAGCAGTTCTTC.

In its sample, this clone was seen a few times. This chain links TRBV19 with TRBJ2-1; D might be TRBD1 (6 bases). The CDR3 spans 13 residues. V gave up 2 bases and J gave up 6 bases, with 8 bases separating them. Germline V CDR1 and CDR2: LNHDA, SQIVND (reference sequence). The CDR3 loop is CASSIQGGNEQFF. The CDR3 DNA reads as TGTGCCAGTAGTATACAAGGGGGCAATGAGCAGTTCTTC.

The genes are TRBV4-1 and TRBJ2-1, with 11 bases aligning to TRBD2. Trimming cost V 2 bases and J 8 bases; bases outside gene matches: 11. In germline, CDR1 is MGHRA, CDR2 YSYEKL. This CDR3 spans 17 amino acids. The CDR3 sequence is CASSQILLAGERYEQFF. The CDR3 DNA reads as TGCGCCAGCAGCCAAATCCTACTAGCGGGAGAGCGCTATGAGCAGTTCTTC.

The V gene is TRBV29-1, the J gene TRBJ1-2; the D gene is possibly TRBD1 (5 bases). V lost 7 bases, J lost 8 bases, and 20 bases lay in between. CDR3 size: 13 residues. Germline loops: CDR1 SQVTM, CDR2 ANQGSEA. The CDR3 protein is CSAAPGESTGYTF. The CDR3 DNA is TGCAGCGCTGCCCCGGGGGAGAGTACCGGCTACACCTTC. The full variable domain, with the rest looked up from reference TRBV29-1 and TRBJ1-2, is SAVISQKPSRDICQRGTSLTIQCQVDSQVTMMFWYRQQPGQSLTLIATANQGSEATYESGFVIDKFPISRPNLTFSTLTVSNMSPEDSSIYLCSAAPGESTGYTFGSGTRLTVV.

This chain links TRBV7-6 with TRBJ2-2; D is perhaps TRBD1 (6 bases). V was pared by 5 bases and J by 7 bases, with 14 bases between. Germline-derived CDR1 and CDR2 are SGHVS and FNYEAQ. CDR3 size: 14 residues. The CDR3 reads CASSRTAKIGELFF. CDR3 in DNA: TGTGCCAGCAGCCGGACAGCGAAAATCGGGGAGCTGTTTTTT. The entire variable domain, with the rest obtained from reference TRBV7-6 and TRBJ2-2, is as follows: GAGVSQSPRYKVTKRGQDVALRCDPISGHVSLYWYRQALGQGPEFLTYFNYEAQQDKSGLPNDRFSAERPEGSISTLTIQRTEQRDSAMYRCASSRTAKIGELFFGEGSRLTVL.

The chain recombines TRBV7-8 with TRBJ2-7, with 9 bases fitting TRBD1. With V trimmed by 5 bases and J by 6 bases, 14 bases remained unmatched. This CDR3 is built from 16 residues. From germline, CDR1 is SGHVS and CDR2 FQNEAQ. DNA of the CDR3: TGTGCCAGCAGCGGTGGTTCGACAGGGGGAATGCTCGAGCAGTACTTC. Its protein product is CASSGGSTGGMLEQYF.

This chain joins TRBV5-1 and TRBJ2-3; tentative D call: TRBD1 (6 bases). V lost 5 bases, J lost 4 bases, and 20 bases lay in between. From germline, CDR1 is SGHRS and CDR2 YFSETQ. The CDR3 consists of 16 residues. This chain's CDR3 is CASSITGMGPADTQYF. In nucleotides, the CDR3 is TGCGCCAGCAGTATTACAGGGATGGGTCCGGCAGATACGCAGTATTTT. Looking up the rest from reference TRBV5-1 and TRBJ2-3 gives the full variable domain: KAGVTQTPRYLIKTRGQQVTLSCSPISGHRSVSWYQQTPGQGLQFLFEYFSETQRNKGNFPGRFSGRQFSNSRSEMNVSTLELGDSALYLCASSITGMGPADTQYFGPGTRLTVL.

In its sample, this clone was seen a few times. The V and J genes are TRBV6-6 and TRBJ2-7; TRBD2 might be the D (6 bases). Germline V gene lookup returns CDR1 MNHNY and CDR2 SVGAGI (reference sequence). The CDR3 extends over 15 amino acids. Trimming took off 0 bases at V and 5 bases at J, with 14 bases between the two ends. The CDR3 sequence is CASSYSTGRLDEQYF. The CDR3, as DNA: TGTGCCAGCAGTTACTCGACGGGGAGGCTCGACGAGCAGTACTTC.

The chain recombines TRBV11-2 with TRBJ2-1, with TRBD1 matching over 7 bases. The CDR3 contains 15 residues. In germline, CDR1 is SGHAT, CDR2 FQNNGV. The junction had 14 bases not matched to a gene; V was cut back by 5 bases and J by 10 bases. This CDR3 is CASSLRQGSTVEQFF. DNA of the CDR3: TGTGCCAGCAGCCTGAGACAGGGAAGCACAGTGGAGCAGTTCTTC.

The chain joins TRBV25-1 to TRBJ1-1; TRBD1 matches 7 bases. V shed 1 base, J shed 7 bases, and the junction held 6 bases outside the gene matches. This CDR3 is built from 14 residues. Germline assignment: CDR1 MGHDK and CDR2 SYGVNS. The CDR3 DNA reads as TGTGCCAGCAGTGAATTAGGGGGCCACAGTGAAGCTTTCTTT. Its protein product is CASSELGGHSEAFF.

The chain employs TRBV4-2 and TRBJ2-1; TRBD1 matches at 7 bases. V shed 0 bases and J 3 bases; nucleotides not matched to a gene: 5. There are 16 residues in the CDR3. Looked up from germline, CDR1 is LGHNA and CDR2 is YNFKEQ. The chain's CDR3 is CASSQDWDSSYNEQFF. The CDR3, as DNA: TGTGCCAGCAGCCAAGATTGGGACAGTAGCTACAATGAGCAGTTCTTC.

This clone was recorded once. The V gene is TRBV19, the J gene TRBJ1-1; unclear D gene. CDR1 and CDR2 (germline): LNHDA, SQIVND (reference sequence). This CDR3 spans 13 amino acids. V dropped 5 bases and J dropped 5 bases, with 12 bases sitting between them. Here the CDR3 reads CASSSPRRTEAFF. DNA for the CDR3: TGTGCCAGTAGTTCCCCCCGTCGGACTGAAGCTTTCTTT.

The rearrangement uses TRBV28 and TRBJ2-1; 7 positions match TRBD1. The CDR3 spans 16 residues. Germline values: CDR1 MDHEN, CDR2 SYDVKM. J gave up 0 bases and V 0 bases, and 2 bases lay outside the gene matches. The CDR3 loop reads CASSLWTGSSYNEQFF. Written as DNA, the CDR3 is TGTGCCAGCAGTTTATGGACAGGGAGCTCCTACAATGAGCAGTTCTTC.

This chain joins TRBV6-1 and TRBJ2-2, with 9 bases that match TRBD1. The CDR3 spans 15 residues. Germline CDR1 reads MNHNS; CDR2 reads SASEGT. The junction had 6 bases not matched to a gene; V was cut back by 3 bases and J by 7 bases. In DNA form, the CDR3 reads TGTGCCAGCAGTGAGCGGACAGGGGTGGGCGGGGAGCTGTTTTTT. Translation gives CASSERTGVGGELFF.

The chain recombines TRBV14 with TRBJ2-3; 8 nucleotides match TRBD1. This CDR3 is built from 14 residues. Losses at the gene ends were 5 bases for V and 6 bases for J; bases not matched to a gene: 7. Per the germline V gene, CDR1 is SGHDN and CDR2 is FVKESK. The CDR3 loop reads CASSGRQGRDTQYF. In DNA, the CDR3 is TGTGCCAGCAGCGGCCGACAGGGGAGGGATACGCAGTATTTT. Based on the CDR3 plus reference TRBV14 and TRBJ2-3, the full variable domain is EAGVTQFPSHSVIEKGQTVTLRCDPISGHDNLYWYRRVMGKEIKFLLHFVKESKQDESGMPNNRFLAERTGGTYSTLKVQPAELEDSGVYFCASSGRQGRDTQYFGPGTRLTVL.

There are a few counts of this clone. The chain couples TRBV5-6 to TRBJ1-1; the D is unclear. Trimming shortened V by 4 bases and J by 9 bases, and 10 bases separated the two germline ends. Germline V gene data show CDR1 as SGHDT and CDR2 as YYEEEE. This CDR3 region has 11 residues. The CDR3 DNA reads TGTGCCAGCAGCGGAGGGTTTCAAGCTTTCTTT. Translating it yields CASSGGFQAFF.